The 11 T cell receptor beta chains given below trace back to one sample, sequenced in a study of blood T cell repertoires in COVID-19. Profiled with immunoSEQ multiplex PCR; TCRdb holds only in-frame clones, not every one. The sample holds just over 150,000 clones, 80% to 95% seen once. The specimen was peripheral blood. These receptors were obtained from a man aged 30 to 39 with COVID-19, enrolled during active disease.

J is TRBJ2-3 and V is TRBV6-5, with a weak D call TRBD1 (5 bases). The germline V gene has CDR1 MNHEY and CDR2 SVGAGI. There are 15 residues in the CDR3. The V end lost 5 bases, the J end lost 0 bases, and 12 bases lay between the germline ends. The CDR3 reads CASSPRQLSTDTQYF. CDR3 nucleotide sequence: TGTGCCAGCAGTCCAAGACAGTTAAGCACAGATACGCAGTATTTT.

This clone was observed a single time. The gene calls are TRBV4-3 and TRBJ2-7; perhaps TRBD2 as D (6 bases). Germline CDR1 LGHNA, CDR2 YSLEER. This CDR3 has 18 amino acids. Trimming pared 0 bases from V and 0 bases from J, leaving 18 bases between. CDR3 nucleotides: TGCGCCAGCAGCCAAGAGATGGGAGGAGACGATTTCTCCTACGAGCAGTACTTC. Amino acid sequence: CASSQEMGGDDFSYEQYF.

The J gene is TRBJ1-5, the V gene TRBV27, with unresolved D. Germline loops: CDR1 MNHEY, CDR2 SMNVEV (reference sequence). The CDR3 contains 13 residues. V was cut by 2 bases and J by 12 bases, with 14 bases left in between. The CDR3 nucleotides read TGTGCCAGCAGTTTAGGTTCCGCCGCGAACCAGCATTTT. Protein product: CASSLGSAANQHF.

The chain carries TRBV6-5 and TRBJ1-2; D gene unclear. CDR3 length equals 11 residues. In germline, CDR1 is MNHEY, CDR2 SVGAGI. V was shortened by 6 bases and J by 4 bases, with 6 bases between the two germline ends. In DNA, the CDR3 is TGTGCCAGCAGCACTACCTATGGCTACACCTTC. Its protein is CASSTTYGYTF.

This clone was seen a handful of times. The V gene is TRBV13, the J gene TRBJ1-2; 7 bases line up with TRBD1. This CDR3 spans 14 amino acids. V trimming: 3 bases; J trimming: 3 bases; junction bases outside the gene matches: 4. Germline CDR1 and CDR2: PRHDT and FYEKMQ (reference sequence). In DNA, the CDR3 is TGTGCCAGCAGCTTGACAGGGCGTTACTATGGCTACACCTTC. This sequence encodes CASSLTGRYYGYTF.

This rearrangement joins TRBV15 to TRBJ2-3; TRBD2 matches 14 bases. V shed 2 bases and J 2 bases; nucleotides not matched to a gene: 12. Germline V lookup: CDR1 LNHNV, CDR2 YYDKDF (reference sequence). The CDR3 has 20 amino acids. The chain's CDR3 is CATSRSTPTSGGALTDTQYF. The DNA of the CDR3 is TGTGCCACCAGCAGATCCACTCCGACTAGCGGGGGGGCACTCACAGATACGCAGTATTTT.

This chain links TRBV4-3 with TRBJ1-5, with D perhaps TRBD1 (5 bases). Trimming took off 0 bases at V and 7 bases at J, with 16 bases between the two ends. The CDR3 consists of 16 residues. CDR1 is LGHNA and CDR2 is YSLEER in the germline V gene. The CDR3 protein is CASSQDAGQARQPQHF. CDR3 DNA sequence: TGCGCCAGCAGCCAAGATGCAGGGCAGGCGCGGCAGCCCCAGCATTTT.

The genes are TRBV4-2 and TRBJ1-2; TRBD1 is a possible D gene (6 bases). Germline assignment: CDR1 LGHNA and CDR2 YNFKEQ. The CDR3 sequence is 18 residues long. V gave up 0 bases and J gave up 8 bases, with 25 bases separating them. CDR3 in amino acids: CASSQEGQYQRAPRGYTF. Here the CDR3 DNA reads TGTGCCAGCAGCCAAGAAGGACAGTACCAAAGAGCTCCTAGGGGCTACACCTTC.

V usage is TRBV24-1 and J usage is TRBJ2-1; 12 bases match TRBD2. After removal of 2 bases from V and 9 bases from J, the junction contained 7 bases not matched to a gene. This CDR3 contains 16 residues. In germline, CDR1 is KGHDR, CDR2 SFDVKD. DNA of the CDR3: TGTGCCACCAGTGATTCTCGACTAGCGGGAGCAGGTGAGCAGTTCTTC. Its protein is CATSDSRLAGAGEQFF.

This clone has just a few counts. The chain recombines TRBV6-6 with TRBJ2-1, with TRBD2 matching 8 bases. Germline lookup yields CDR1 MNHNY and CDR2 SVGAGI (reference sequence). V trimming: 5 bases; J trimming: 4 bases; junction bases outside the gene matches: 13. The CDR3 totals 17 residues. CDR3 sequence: CASSPLAGGLRYNEQFF. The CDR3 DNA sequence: TGTGCCAGCAGTCCCCTGGCGGGGGGCCTCCGTTACAATGAGCAGTTCTTC.

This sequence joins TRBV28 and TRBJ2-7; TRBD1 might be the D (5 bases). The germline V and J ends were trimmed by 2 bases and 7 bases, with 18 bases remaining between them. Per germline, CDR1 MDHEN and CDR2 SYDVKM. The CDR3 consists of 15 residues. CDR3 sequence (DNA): TGTGCCAGCAGTTTACCAGAGGTGGCAGGGTTGGAGCAGTACTTC. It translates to CASSLPEVAGLEQYF.